The next 13 T cell receptor beta chains were all read from a single sample in a study of cytomegalovirus exposure and HLA in healthy donors. PCR involved 60 Vbeta and 13 Jbeta primers. TCRdb keeps only in-frame clones here, not all; method: immunoSEQ multiplex PCR. This table holds approximately 90,000 clones, around 77% found once. Sequencing used PBMCs. Receptors originate from a man aged 30 to 45 in good health and CMV-seronegative.

This chain connects TRBV7-9 to TRBJ1-3, with a tentative D call TRBD1 (5 bases). Trimming left V 3 bases short and J 0 bases short, with 9 bases between. The germline gives CDR1 SEHNR, CDR2 FQNEAQ (reference sequence). The CDR3 runs 15 residues. The CDR3 loop reads CASSFRGFSGNTIYF. In nucleotides, the CDR3 is TGTGCCAGCAGCTTTAGGGGCTTCTCTGGAAACACCATATATTTT.

The chain employs TRBV11-2 and TRBJ1-1, with TRBD1 as a possible D gene (5 bases). CDR3 length: 16 residues. Germline CDR1 is SGHAT and CDR2 is FQNNGV. Trimming removed 3 bases at V and 0 bases at J, with 14 bases between. CDR3 DNA sequence: TGTGCCAGCAGCTTGTATATTGGGGCTTTGAACACTGAAGCTTTCTTT. This gives the protein CASSLYIGALNTEAFF.

V and J are TRBV30 and TRBJ2-7, with a weak D call TRBD2 (5 bases). V was pared by 3 bases and J by 2 bases, with 11 bases between. The V gene's germline CDR1 is GTSNPN and CDR2 SVGIG (reference sequence). This CDR3 comprises 13 residues. The CDR3 nucleotides are TGTGCCTGGAGCAGAGGGCAGGCCTACGAGCAGTACTTC. Its translation: CAWSRGQAYEQYF. Combining the CDR3 with reference TRBV30 and TRBJ2-7 gives the whole variable domain SQTIHQWPATLVQPVGSPLSLECTVEGTSNPNLYWYRQAAGRGLQLLFYSVGIGQISSEVPQNLSASRPQDRQFILSSKKLLLSDSGFYLCAWSRGQAYEQYFGPGTRLTVT.

The V gene is TRBV19, the J gene TRBJ2-1, with 12 bases matching TRBD2. Germline CDR1 LNHDA, CDR2 SQIVND (reference sequence). Trimming at V came to 4 bases and at J to 0 bases, leaving 1 base not matched to a gene. The CDR3 has 16 residues. The chain's CDR3 is CASSKTSGSSYNEQFF. The CDR3 DNA sequence: TGTGCCAGTAGTAAGACTAGCGGGAGCTCCTACAATGAGCAGTTCTTC. Combining the CDR3 with reference TRBV19 and TRBJ2-1 gives the whole variable domain DGGITQSPKYLFRKEGQNVTLSCEQNLNHDAMYWYRQDPGQGLRLIYYSQIVNDFQKGDIAEGYSVSREKKESFPLTVTSAQKNPTAFYLCASSKTSGSSYNEQFFGPGTRLTVL.

Remarks on this clone: The junction does not match germline at one end; this may be a read error. Other nucleotide sequences in the sample specify the same CDR3. The CDR3 protein is CASSDETNRGTDF. In DNA, the CDR3 is TGTGCCAGCAGCGATGAGACCAACAGGGGCACGGACTTC. The chain uses TRBV6-1 and TRBJ2-7, with 7 bases that match TRBD1. Per germline, CDR1 MNHNS and CDR2 SASEGT. The CDR3 is made up of 13 amino acids.

The V and J genes are TRBV11-3 and TRBJ2-3, with 9 bases aligning to TRBD2. This CDR3 is 15 amino acids long. Trimming took 5 bases from V and 0 from J; bases not matched to a gene: 3. Germline assignment: CDR1 SGHNT and CDR2 YENEEA. CDR3 region: CASSLTSGSTDTQYF. The CDR3 nucleotides are TGTGCCAGCAGCCTAACTAGCGGGAGCACAGATACGCAGTATTTT.

The chain links TRBV5-1 to TRBJ2-7; perhaps TRBD2 as D (5 bases). Trimming took 4 bases from V and 2 from J, leaving 13 bases between them. CDR1 is SGHRS, CDR2 YFSETQ, per germline. The CDR3 spans 14 residues. The CDR3 sequence: CASSREGTAYEQYF. The DNA of the CDR3 is TGCGCCAGCAGCCGAGAGGGAACGGCCTACGAGCAGTACTTC.

The sample holds a few counts of this clone. The chain is built from TRBV10-3 and TRBJ2-7; TRBD2 matches 11 bases. Per the germline V gene, CDR1 is ENHRY and CDR2 is SYGVKD. The V gene end was trimmed by 7 bases and the J gene end by 3 bases; junction bases not matched to a gene: 2. This CDR3 has 13 amino acids. The CDR3 is CAIMGTSGYEQYF. CDR3 in DNA: TGTGCCATCATGGGGACTAGCGGCTACGAGCAGTACTTC.

This chain joins TRBV10-3 and TRBJ2-7; D perhaps matches TRBD1 (6 bases). The CDR3 spans 14 residues. Germline V gene sequence: CDR1 ENHRY, CDR2 SYGVKD. V gave up 6 bases and J gave up 2 bases, with 14 bases separating them. The chain's CDR3 is CAISPLTGAYEQYF. The CDR3 DNA is TGTGCCATCAGCCCACTGACAGGCGCCTACGAGCAGTACTTC.

The chain links TRBV29-1 to TRBJ2-1, with TRBD1 identical over 7 bases. After removal of 2 bases from V and 3 bases from J, the junction contained 7 bases not matched to a gene. The CDR3 length is 15 residues. Germline-derived CDR1 and CDR2 are SQVTM and ANQGSEA. CDR3 coding DNA: TGCAGCGTTGAAAAGGGTAGGGGGCTCTACAATGAGCAGTTCTTC. Translated: CSVEKGRGLYNEQFF.

The rearrangement links TRBV5-4 to TRBJ1-6; possibly TRBD1 for D (5 bases). This CDR3 region has 15 residues. Germline V gives CDR1 SGHNT, CDR2 YYREEE (reference sequence). Trimming shortened V by 5 bases and J by 7 bases, and 16 bases separated the two germline ends. The CDR3 sequence is CASSPQGAGNSPLHF. The CDR3 DNA reads as TGTGCCAGCAGTCCCCAGGGCGCCGGGAATTCACCCCTCCACTTT.

The J gene is TRBJ1-5, the V gene TRBV14, with D perhaps TRBD1 (6 bases). CDR3 size: 13 residues. V lost 3 bases to trimming and J lost 6 bases, with 9 bases between them. Germline V gives CDR1 SGHDN, CDR2 FVKESK. The CDR3 DNA sequence: TGTGCCAGCAGCCAGGGGGCAAGTCAGCCCCAGCATTTT. It yields the protein CASSQGASQPQHF.

This clone was observed a few times. The J gene is TRBJ2-7, the V gene TRBV27; TRBD2 aligns across 13 bases. The CDR3 length is 15 residues. The ends lost 2 bases at V and 2 bases at J; junction bases unmatched: 0. Per germline, CDR1 MNHEY and CDR2 SMNVEV (reference sequence). CDR3 residues: CASSLGTSGTYEQYF. CDR3 nucleotides: TGTGCCAGCAGTTTAGGGACTAGCGGGACCTACGAGCAGTACTTC.